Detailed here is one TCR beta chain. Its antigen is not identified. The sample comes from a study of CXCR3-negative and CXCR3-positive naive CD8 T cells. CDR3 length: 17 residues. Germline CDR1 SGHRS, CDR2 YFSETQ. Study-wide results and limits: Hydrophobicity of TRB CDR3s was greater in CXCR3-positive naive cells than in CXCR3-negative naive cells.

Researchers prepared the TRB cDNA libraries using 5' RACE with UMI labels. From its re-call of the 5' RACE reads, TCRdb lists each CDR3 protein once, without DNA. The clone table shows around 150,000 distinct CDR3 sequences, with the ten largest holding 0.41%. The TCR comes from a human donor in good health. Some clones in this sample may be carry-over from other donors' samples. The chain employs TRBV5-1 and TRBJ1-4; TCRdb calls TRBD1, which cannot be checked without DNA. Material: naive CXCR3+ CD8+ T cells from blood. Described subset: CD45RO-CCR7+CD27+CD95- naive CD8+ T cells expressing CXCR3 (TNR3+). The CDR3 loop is CASSPDRGSATNEKLFF.